This is a list of T cell receptor beta chains from one sample in a study of beta chain features in type 1 diabetes. Sequencing used immunoSEQ multiplex PCR; TCRdb keeps in-frame clones, though not all of them. The data contain 680,000 or so clones, around an eighth of them singletons. The sample was naive CD4+ T cells from blood. The receptors were sampled from a man younger than 35 with type 1 diabetes. Both conserved end residues are part of each CDR3. The D gene is left open where the match is weak. Size values are once, few and many counts, or a class for expanded clones, and some rows have none.

clone_size j_call v_call d_call cdr3_nt cdr3_aa
NA TRBJ2-5 TRBV19 TRBD1 TGTGCCAGTAGCCTCGCCGGGACAGCCCTGGGGGAGACCCAGTACTTC CASSLAGTALGETQYF
few TRBJ2-7 TRBV19 NA TGTGCCAGTAGCCCCCGACGGAACTACGAGCAGTACTTC CASSPRRNYEQYF
few TRBJ2-1 TRBV30 NA TGTGCCTGGAGTTTTACGCCCCAGCAGCGGTCCCACAATGAGCAGTTCTTC CAWSFTPQQRSHNEQFF
NA TRBJ2-7 TRBV7-2 TRBD1 TGTGCCAGCAGCCCCGACAGGGGCTCCTACGAGCAGTACTTC CASSPDRGSYEQYF
few TRBJ1-2 TRBV30 NA TGTGCCTGGAGTGTGGAGGCCTATGGCTACACCTTC CAWSVEAYGYTF
few TRBJ2-3 TRBV29-1 NA TGCAGCGTTGAATCCCCTGGGGGCGTTCAGGATTTT CSVESPGGVQDF
NA TRBJ2-5 TRBV5-1 NA TGCGCCAGCAGCCCGAGCGGGGAGACCCAGTACTTC CASSPSGETQYF
NA TRBJ2-3 TRBV18 NA TGTGCCAGCTCACCAGCCACTAGCACAGATACGCAGTATTTT CASSPATSTDTQYF
few TRBJ1-5 TRBV30 TRBD1 TGTGCCTGGAGTGTACGGGGACAGGGAAATCAGCCCCAGCATTTT CAWSVRGQGNQPQHF
few TRBJ2-5 TRBV29-1 NA TGCAGCGTTGTCGGGCCCGACCAAGAGACCCAGTACTTC CSVVGPDQETQYF
NA TRBJ2-7 TRBV30 NA TGTGCCTGGAGTGTCCAGGGCGCGATGAACGAGCAGTACTTC CAWSVQGAMNEQYF
few TRBJ1-1 TRBV11-2 TRBD1 TGTGCCAGCAGCGCCAGTACAGGGGGCGCATGGGACACTGAAGCTTTCTTT CASSASTGGAWDTEAFF
NA TRBJ1-1 TRBV7-8 NA TGTGCCAGCAGCTTAGTCGGGAACACTGAAGCTTTCTTT CASSLVGNTEAFF
NA TRBJ2-7 TRBV5-1 NA TGCGCCAGCAGCTTGGTCCGGAGTCCCGAGCAGTACTTC CASSLVRSPEQYF
NA TRBJ1-1 TRBV7-9 TRBD1 TGTGCCAGCAGCCCCCAGGGGGCTCTGAACACTGAAGCTTTCTTT CASSPQGALNTEAFF
NA TRBJ1-1 TRBV2 NA TGTGCCAGCAGTGCTGGGTCGGCTGAAGCTTTCTTT CASSAGSAEAFF
NA TRBJ2-1 TRBV18 TRBD2 TGTGCCAGCTCACCCGGGATTAGCGGGCCCCCGGTGGATGAGCAGTTCTTC CASSPGISGPPVDEQFF
NA TRBJ1-6 TRBV7-9 NA TGTGCCAGCAGCTTAGGGTCCACCTCGGATTCACCCCTCCACTTT CASSLGSTSDSPLHF
NA TRBJ1-1 TRBV27 NA TGTGCCAGCAGTTTATCGGGGGGGAACACTGAAGCTTTCTTT CASSLSGGNTEAFF
NA TRBJ1-1 TRBV27 NA TGTGCCAGCAGTCCTCAAATAAGGCCTGAAGCTTTCTTT CASSPQIRPEAFF
few TRBJ2-4 TRBV7-2 NA TGTGCCAGCAGCTTAGCGTTACGGGGACGGGACATTCAGTACTTC CASSLALRGRDIQYF
NA TRBJ2-2 TRBV30 NA TGTGCCTGGAGTGTACTCACGAACACCGGGGAGCTGTTTTTT CAWSVLTNTGELFF
few TRBJ2-1 TRBV7-9 NA TGTGCCAGCAGCTTAGGGCTAGTAGACAATGAGCAGTTCTTC CASSLGLVDNEQFF
NA TRBJ2-3 TRBV5-4 NA TGTGCCAGCAGCTTTGGAACAGATACGCAGTATTTT CASSFGTDTQYF
NA TRBJ1-5 TRBV7-9 TRBD1 TGTGCCAGCAGCTTAGAGAGGACAGGGACTAGCAATCAGCCCCAGCATTTT CASSLERTGTSNQPQHF
few TRBJ2-1 TRBV7-8 NA TGTGCCAGCAGCTTAGAGGGCGGACGCACGAGACCCATGCAGTTCTTC CASSLEGGRTRPMQFF
NA TRBJ2-1 TRBV9 TRBD1 TGTGCCAGCAGCCCTACAGGGGGCTACAATGAGCAGTTCTTC CASSPTGGYNEQFF
few TRBJ1-3 TRBV30 TRBD1 TGTGCCTGGAGTGGACAGGGATTGAGAAACACCATATATTTT CAWSGQGLRNTIYF
few TRBJ1-4 TRBV19 NA TGTGCCAGTAGTATAGGATGGGGGAATGAAAAACTGTTTTTT CASSIGWGNEKLFF
NA TRBJ2-2 TRBV6-5 NA TGTGCCAGCAGTTACGGGGCCCACCCTGGAACCGGGGAGCTGTTTTTT CASSYGAHPGTGELFF
few TRBJ1-4 TRBV30 NA TGTGCCTGGAGTGTAAGCACCTTAGGGGAAAAACTGTTTTTT CAWSVSTLGEKLFF
NA TRBJ2-2 TRBV27 NA TGTGCCAGCAGTTCACACAACACCGGGGAGCTGTTTTTT CASSSHNTGELFF
NA TRBJ2-1 TRBV2 NA TGTGCCAGCAGCTTACGACTAGGGCAGTTCTTC CASSLRLGQFF
few TRBJ2-7 TRBV11-1 NA TGTGCCAGCAGCTTAAGAGCAGGGTGGATCTACGAGCAGTACTTC CASSLRAGWIYEQYF
few TRBJ2-3 TRBV6-1 NA TGTGCCAGCAGTGAAGTCCGGACCACAGATACGCAGTATTTT CASSEVRTTDTQYF
NA TRBJ2-1 TRBV6-5 NA TGTGCCAGCAGTTACTCTAGGACAGACAATGAGCAGTTCTTC CASSYSRTDNEQFF
few TRBJ1-2 TRBV20-1 NA TGCAGTCCCCCAGGAGGCTTTGGCTACACCTTC CSPPGGFGYTF
few TRBJ2-1 TRBV2 NA TGTGCCAGCAGTGAAAACCCCTATAGCTATGAGCAGTTCTTC CASSENPYSYEQFF
NA TRBJ1-1 TRBV7-9 NA TGTGCCAGCAGCTCCGGACAGCTGAACACTGAAGCTTTCTTT CASSSGQLNTEAFF
few TRBJ1-1 TRBV19 NA TGTGCCAGTAGTATCAGGGGGAACACTGAAGCTTTCTTT CASSIRGNTEAFF
NA TRBJ2-7 TRBV7-9 NA TGTGCCAGCAGCACCCTAGGGCTCGAGCAGTACTTC CASSTLGLEQYF